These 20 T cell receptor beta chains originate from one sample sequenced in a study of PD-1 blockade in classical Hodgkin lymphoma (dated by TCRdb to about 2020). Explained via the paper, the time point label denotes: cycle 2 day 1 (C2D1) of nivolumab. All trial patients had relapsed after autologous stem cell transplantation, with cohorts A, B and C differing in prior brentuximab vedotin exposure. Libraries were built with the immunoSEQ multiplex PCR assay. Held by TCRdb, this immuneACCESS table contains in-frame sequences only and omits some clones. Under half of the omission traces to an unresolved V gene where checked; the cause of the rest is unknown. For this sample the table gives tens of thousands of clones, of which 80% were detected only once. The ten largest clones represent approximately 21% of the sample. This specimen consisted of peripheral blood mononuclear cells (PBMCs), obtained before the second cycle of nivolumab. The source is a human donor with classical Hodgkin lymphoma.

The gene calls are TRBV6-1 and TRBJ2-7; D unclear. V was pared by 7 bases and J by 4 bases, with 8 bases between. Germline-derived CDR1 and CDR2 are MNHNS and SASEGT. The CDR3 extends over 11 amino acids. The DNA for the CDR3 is TGTGCCAGCACCTCTTGGTACGAGCAGTACTTC. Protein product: CASTSWYEQYF.

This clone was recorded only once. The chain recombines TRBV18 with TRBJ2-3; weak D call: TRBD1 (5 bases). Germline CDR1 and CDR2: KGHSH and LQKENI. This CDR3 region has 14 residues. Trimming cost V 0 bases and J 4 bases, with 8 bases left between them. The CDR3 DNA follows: TGTGCCAGCTCACCACCAGGGGTCCCAGATACGCAGTATTTT. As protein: CASSPPGVPDTQYF.

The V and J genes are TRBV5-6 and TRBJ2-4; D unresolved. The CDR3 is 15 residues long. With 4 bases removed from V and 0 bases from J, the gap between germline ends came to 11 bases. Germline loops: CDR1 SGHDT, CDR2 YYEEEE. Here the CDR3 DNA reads TGTGCCAGCAGCAGGATTGGGGTAGCCAAAAACATTCAGTACTTC. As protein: CASSRIGVAKNIQYF.

The CDR3 region has the DNA TGTGCCAGCAGCCGAGACCTCTTCTACGAGCAGTACTTC. This translates into CASSRDLFYEQYF. The chain couples TRBV14 to TRBJ2-7; D gene unclear. The CDR3 contains 13 residues. The V gene's germline CDR1 is SGHDN and CDR2 FVKESK. Trimming shortened V by 4 bases and J by 3 bases, and 10 bases separated the two germline ends.

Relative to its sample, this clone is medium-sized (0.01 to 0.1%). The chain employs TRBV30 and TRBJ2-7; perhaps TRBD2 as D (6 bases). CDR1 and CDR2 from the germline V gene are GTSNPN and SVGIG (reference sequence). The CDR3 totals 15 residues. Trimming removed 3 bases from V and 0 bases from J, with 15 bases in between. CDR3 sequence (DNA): TGTGCCTGGAGCGGTCCCGGGACTTTCTCCTACGAGCAGTACTTC. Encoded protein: CAWSGPGTFSYEQYF. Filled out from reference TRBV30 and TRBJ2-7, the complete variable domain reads SQTIHQWPATLVQPVGSPLSLECTVEGTSNPNLYWYRQAAGRGLQLLFYSVGIGQISSEVPQNLSASRPQDRQFILSSKKLLLSDSGFYLCAWSGPGTFSYEQYFGPGTRLTVT.

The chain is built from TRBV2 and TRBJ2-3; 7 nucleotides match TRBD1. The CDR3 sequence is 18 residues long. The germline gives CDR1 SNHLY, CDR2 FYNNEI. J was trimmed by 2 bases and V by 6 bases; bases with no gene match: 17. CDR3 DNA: TGTGCCAGCAGGGTGGGGATGAAACAGGGGCGATCCACAGATACGCAGTATTTT. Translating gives CASRVGMKQGRSTDTQYF.

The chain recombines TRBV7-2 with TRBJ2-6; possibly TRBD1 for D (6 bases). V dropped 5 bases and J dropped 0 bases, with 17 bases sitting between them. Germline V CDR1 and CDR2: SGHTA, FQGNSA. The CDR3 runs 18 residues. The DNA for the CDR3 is TGTGCCAGCAGCGTAACCGGGACACCAAACTCTGGGGCCAACGTCCTGACTTTC. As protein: CASSVTGTPNSGANVLTF.

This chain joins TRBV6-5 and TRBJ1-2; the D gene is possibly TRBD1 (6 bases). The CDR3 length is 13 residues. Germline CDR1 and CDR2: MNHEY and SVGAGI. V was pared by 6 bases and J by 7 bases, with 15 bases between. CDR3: CASSNREGGGYTF. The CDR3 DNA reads TGTGCCAGCAGCAACAGGGAGGGCGGTGGCTACACCTTC.

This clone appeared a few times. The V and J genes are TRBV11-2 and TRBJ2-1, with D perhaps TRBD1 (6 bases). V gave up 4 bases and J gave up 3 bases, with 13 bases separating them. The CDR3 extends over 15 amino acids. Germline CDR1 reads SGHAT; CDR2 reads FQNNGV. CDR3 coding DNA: TGTGCCAGCAGCTACGGCGGCAGGGGCTACAATGAGCAGTTCTTC. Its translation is CASSYGGRGYNEQFF.

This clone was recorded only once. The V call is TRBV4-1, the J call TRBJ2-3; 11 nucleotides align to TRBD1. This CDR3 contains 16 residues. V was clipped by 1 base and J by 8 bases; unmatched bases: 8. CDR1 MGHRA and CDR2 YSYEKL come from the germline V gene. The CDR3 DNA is TGCGCCAGCAGCCAAGGAGGCGGGACAGGGGGGGGTACGCAGTATTTT. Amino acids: CASSQGGGTGGGTQYF.

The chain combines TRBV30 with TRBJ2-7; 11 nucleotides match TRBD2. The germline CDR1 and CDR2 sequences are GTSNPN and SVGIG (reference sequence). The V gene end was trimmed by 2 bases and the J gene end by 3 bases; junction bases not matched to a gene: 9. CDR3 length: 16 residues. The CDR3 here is CAWSIKLAGEGYEQYF. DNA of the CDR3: TGTGCCTGGAGTATAAAACTAGCGGGAGAGGGCTACGAGCAGTACTTC.

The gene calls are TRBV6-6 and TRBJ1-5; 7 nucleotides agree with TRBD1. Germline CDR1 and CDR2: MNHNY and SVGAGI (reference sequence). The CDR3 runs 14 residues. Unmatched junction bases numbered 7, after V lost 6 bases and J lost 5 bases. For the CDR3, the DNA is TGTGCCAGCAGCCGCGGACAGGCTGATCAGCCCCAGCATTTT. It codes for CASSRGQADQPQHF.

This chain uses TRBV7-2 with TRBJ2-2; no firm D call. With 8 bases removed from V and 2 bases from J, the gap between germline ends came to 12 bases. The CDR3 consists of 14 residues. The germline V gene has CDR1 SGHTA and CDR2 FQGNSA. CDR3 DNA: TGTGCCAGCCGCGCGAGCCCCAACACCGGGGAGCTGTTTTTT. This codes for CASRASPNTGELFF.

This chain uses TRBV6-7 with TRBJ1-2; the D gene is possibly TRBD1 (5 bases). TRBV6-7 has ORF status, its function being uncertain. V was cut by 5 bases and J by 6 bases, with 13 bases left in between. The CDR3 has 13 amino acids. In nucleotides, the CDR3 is TGTGCCAGCAGTCCCTCGGGGGGGGATGGCTACACCTTC. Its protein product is CASSPSGGDGYTF.

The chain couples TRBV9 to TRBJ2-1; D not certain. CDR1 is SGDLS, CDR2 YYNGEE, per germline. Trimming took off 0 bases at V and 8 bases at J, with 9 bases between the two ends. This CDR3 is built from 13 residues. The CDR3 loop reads CASSVGPADEQFF. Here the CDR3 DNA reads TGTGCCAGCAGCGTAGGCCCGGCGGATGAGCAGTTCTTC.

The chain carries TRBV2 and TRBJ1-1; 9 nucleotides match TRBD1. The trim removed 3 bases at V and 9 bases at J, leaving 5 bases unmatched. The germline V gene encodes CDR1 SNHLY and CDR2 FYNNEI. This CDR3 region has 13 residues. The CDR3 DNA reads TGTGCCAGCAGTGAGGGGACAGGGTCGAAAGCTTTCTTT. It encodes CASSEGTGSKAFF.

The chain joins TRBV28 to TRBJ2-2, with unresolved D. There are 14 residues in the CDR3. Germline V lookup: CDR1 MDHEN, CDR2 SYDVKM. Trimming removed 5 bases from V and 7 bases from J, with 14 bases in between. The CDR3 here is CASSPPVGGGELFF. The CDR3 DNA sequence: TGTGCCAGCAGTCCTCCAGTCGGTGGCGGGGAGCTGTTTTTT. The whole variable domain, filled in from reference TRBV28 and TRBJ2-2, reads DVKVTQSSRYLVKRTGEKVFLECVQDMDHENMFWYRQDPGLGLRLIYFSYDVKMKEKGDIPEGYSVSREKKERFSLILESASTNQTSMYLCASSPPVGGGELFFGEGSRLTVL.

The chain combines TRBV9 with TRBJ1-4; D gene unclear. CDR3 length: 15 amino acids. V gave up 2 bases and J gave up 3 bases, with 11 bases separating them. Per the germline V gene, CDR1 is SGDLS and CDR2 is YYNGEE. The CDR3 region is CASSVRLGPNEKLFF. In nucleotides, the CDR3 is TGTGCCAGCAGCGTCCGATTAGGCCCTAATGAAAAACTGTTTTTT.

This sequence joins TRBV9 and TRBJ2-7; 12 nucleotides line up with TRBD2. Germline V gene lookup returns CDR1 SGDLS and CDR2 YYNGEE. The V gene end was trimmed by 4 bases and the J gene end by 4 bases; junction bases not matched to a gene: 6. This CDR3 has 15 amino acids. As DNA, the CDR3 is TGTGCCAGCAGCCCTTGGACTAGCGGGAAGTACGAGCAGTACTTC. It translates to CASSPWTSGKYEQYF.

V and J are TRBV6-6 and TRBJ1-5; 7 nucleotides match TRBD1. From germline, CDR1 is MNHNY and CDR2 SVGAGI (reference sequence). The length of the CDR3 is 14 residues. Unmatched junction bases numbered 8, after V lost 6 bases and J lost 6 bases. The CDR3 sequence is CASSSSTGFQPQHF. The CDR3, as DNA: TGTGCCAGCAGCTCGTCGACAGGGTTTCAGCCCCAGCATTTT.